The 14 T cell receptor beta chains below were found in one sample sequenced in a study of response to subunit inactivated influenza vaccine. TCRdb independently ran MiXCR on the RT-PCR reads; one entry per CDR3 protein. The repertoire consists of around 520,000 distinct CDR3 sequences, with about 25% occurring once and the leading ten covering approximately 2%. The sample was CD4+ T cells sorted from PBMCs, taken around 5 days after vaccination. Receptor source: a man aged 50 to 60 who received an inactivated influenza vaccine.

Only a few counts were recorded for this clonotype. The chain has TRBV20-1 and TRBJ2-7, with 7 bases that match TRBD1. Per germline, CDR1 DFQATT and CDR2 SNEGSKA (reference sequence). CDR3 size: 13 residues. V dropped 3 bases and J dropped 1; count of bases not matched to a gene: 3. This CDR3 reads CSASARGSYEQYF. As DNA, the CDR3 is TGCAGTGCTAGTGCCAGGGGGTCCTACGAGCAGTACTTC.

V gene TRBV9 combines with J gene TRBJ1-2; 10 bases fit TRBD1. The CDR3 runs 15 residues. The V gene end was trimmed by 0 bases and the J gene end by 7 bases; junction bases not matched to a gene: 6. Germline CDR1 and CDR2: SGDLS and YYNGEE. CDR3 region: CASSVGDRGFLGYTF. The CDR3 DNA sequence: TGTGCCAGCAGCGTAGGGGACAGGGGCTTCCTTGGCTACACCTTC.

The CDR3 sequence: CASSPGRSETQYF. In DNA form, the CDR3 reads TGTGCCAGCTCACCAGGAAGGTCGGAGACCCAGTACTTC. This chain uses TRBV18 with TRBJ2-5; D is ambiguous. The CDR3 consists of 13 residues. V dropped 2 bases and J dropped 5 bases, with 9 bases sitting between them. Germline CDR1 and CDR2: KGHSH and LQKENI.

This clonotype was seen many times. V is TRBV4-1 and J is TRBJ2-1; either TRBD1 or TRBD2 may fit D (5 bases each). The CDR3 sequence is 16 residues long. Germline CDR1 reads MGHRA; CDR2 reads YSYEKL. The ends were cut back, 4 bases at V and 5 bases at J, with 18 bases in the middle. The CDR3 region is CASSPRQRSANNEQFF. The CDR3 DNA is TGCGCCAGCAGCCCTAGACAGCGGTCGGCGAACAATGAGCAGTTCTTC.

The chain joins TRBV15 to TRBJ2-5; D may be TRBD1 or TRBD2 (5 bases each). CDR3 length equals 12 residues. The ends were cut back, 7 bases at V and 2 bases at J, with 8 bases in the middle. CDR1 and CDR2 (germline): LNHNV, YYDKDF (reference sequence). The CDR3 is CATMGRQETQYF. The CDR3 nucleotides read TGTGCCACCATGGGACGGCAAGAGACCCAGTACTTC.

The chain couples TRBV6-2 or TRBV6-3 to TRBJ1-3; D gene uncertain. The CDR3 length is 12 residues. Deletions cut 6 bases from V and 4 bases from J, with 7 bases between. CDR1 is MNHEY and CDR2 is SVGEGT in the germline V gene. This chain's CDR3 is CASSRPGNTIYF. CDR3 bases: TGTGCCAGCAGCCGCCCCGGAAACACCATATATTTT.

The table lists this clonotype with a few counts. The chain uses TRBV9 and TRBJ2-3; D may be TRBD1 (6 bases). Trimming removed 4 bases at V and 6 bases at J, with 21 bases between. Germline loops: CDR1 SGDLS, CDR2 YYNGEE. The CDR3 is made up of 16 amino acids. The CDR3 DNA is TGTGCCAGCAGCCCGGGGACACCTCATCCCCAGGATACGCAGTATTTT. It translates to CASSPGTPHPQDTQYF.

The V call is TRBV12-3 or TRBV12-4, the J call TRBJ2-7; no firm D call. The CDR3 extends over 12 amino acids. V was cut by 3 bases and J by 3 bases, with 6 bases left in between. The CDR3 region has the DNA TGTGCCAGCAGTTTTGCCAACTACGAGCAGTACTTC. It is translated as CASSFANYEQYF.

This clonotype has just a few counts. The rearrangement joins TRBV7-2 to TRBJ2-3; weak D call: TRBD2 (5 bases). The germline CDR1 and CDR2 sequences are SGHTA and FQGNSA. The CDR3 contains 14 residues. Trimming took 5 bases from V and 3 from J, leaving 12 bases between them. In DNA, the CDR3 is TGTGCCAGCAGCCGGGGTCCAGCAACAGATACGCAGTATTTT. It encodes CASSRGPATDTQYF.

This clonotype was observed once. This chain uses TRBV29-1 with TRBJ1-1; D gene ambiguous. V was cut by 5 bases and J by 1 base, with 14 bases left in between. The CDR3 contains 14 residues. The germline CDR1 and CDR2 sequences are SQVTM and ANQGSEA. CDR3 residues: CSVQREQRNTEAFF. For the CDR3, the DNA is TGCAGCGTTCAAAGGGAACAGAGGAACACTGAAGCTTTCTTT.

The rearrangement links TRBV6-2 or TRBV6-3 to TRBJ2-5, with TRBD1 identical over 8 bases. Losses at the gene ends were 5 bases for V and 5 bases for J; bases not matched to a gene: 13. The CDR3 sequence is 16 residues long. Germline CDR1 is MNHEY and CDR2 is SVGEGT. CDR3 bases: TGTGCCAGCAGTCCTCGACAGGGGAGGAGGAGGGAGACCCAGTACTTC. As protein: CASSPRQGRRRETQYF.

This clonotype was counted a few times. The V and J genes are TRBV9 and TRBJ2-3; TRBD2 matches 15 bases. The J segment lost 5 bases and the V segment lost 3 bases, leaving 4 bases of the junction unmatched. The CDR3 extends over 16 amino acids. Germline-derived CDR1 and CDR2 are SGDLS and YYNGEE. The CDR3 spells CASSAGLAGGIDTQYF. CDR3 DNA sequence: TGTGCCAGCAGCGCCGGACTAGCGGGAGGGATAGATACGCAGTATTTT.

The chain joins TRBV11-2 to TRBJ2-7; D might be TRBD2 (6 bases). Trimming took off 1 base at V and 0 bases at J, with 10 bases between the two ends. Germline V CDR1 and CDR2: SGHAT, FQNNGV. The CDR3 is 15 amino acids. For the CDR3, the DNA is TGTGCCAGCAGCTTAGTTGGGGGGAGCTCCTACGAGCAGTACTTC. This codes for CASSLVGGSSYEQYF.

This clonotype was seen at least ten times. CDR3 DNA: TGTGCCAGCAGTCCTAGTGGGGGGGACTACGAGCAGTACTTC. It yields the protein CASSPSGGDYEQYF. The chain employs TRBV7-3 and TRBJ2-7; TRBD2 matches at 7 bases. Germline-derived CDR1 and CDR2 are SGHTA and FQGTGA. The CDR3 loop spans 14 amino acids. V dropped 6 bases and J dropped 3; count of bases not matched to a gene: 8.